This entry lists 3 T cell receptor beta chains sequenced from one sample in a study of T cell changes during pregnancy in multiple sclerosis. The data were produced by immunoSEQ multiplex PCR, yet TCRdb's version contains in-frame clones alone and is incomplete. The table includes 25,000 to 35,000 clones, about 90% detected once. Source: CD4+ T cells from peripheral blood mononuclear cells, taken in the third trimester of pregnancy. These receptors originate from a female donor in good health, enrolled as a control in a pregnancy study.

This chain links TRBV7-9 with TRBJ1-2; tentatively, D is TRBD1 (5 bases). CDR1 SEHNR and CDR2 FQNEAQ come from the germline V gene (reference sequence). The CDR3 is made up of 16 amino acids. V lost 8 bases to trimming and J lost 4 bases, with 23 bases between them. CDR3: CASSPRAAVGLYGYTF. DNA for the CDR3: TGTGCCAGCTCACCTAGGGCGGCAGTGGGGCTCTATGGCTACACCTTC. Looking up the rest from reference TRBV7-9 and TRBJ1-2 gives the full variable domain: DTGVSQNPRHKITKRGQNVTFRCDPISEHNRLYWYRQTLGQGPEFLTYFQNEAQLEKSRLLSDRFSAERPKGSFSTLEIQRTEQGDSAMYLCASSPRAAVGLYGYTFGSGTRLTVV.

The chain has TRBV18 and TRBJ1-1, with a weak D call TRBD1 (5 bases). Trimming stripped 4 bases from V and 3 bases from J, with 15 bases between. Per germline, CDR1 KGHSH and CDR2 LQKENI. The CDR3 consists of 15 residues. The CDR3: CASSRQRGLDTEAFF. CDR3 bases: TGTGCCAGCTCACGACAAAGGGGATTGGACACTGAAGCTTTCTTT.

V and J are TRBV4-3 and TRBJ2-6; tentatively, D is TRBD1 (6 bases). CDR1 and CDR2 from the germline V gene are LGHNA and YSLEER. This CDR3 is built from 18 residues. Trimming removed 2 bases from V and 0 bases from J, with 14 bases in between. The CDR3: CASSQQALGASGANVLTF. For the CDR3, the DNA is TGCGCCAGCAGCCAACAGGCCCTGGGGGCCTCTGGGGCCAACGTCCTGACTTTC.